The TCR beta chain described here comes from a study of T cells in Graves' hyperthyroidism and ophthalmopathy. Overall study findings and caveats: In the analysis, a 13 V-J model separated ophthalmopathy from stable hyperthyroidism.

About this clonotype: The target antigen is unknown.

Amplification yielded TCR beta CDR3 regions, with RNA transcripts as the source. TCR CDR3 underwent first-round RT-PCR with the HTBI primer set. MiXCR was run by TCRdb on the multiplex PCR reads, yielding one entry per CDR3 protein. The sample contains over 250,000 distinct CDR3 sequences, approximately 21% of which appear only once. Germline V gene lookup returns CDR1 LGHDT and CDR2 YNNKEL (reference sequence). The CDR3 loop spans 13 amino acids. V was clipped by 8 bases and J by 6 bases; unmatched bases: 2. The chain carries TRBV3-1 and TRBJ2-1, with 12 bases lining up with TRBD2. This TCR came from a man younger than 45 with Graves' ophthalmopathy. The sequenced sample consisted of blood. This chain's CDR3 is CASPTSGGNEQFF. As DNA, the CDR3 is TGTGCCAGCCCGACTAGCGGGGGCAATGAGCAGTTCTTC.